This T cell receptor beta chain was identified in a study of control samples from healthy donors and cancer patients. The repertoire was sequenced with immunoSEQ multiplex PCR; TCRdb's copy has only in-frame clones and lacks some. In the table there are about 70,000 clones, about 87% of which are singletons. This CDR3 contains 14 residues. Germline CDR1 SNHLY, CDR2 FYNNEI. Trimming stripped 6 bases from V and 7 bases from J, with 13 bases between. Sequences were obtained from PBMCs. The chain carries TRBV2 and TRBJ1-6; D possibly corresponds to TRBD1 (6 bases). This clonotype was obtained from a woman aged 45-60 years with head and neck cancer. The CDR3 sequence: CASRAQGGNSPLHF. CDR3 bases: TGTGCCAGCAGGGCACAGGGAGGGAATTCACCCCTCCACTTT.